Listed below are T cell receptor beta chains from one sample, sequenced in a study of T cell responses to AZD1222 COVID-19 vaccine. Using immunoSEQ multiplex PCR, the repertoire was profiled, and TCRdb retains in-frame clones only, with some absent. Of 30,000 to 40,000 clones in the sample, 88% were seen once. The sequences come from peripheral blood, collected 28 days after the second AZD1222 dose. The receptors here all came from an adult who received the AZD1222 COVID-19 vaccine. Each CDR3 is given with its conserved first and last residue. Fields, in order: V gene, D gene, J gene, clone size, CDR3 DNA, CDR3 protein. D genes are given only for firm matches. Size is stated for part of the rows, as once, few or many counts, or as a class when the clone is expanded.

TRBV10-1,TRBD1,TRBJ2-7,-,TGCGCCAGCAGGGACGGACAGGGGAGCTCCTACGAGCAGTACTTC,CASRDGQGSSYEQYF
TRBV7-9,TRBD1,TRBJ2-7,few,TGTGCCAGCAGCCTTGACAGGGGTGGATCCTACGAGCAGTACTTC,CASSLDRGGSYEQYF
TRBV25-1,-,TRBJ1-2,-,TGTGCCAGCAGTACTAAAGAGGGGCTAGGCTATGGCTACACCTTC,CASSTKEGLGYGYTF
TRBV9,TRBD1,TRBJ2-7,-,TGTGCCAGCAGCTTTCGGGACAGGGACTCCTACGAGCAGTACTTC,CASSFRDRDSYEQYF
TRBV9,-,TRBJ1-1,-,TGTGCCAGCAGCGTAGAAGGGAGGACTGAAGCTTTCTTT,CASSVEGRTEAFF
TRBV30,-,TRBJ2-5,-,TGTGCCTGGAGTGTACCAGGGACTCAAGAGACCCAGTACTTC,CAWSVPGTQETQYF
TRBV5-1,-,TRBJ1-5,-,TGCGCCAGCAGCTTAAATGCAGGGAGCAATCAGCCCCAGCATTTT,CASSLNAGSNQPQHF
TRBV1,-,TRBJ2-3,few,TGCACCAGCAGCCAAGATCTGGGACTAGCGGGGGGACCACTGGGAGGGCAGTATTTT,CTSSQDLGLAGGPLGGQYF
TRBV19,-,TRBJ2-7,few,TGTGCCAGTACGCCAGCAGGCGCCTACGAGCAGTACTTC,CASTPAGAYEQYF
TRBV16,TRBD1,TRBJ1-6,-,TGTGCCAGCAGCAAGGGACAGAATAATTCACCCCTCCACTTT,CASSKGQNNSPLHF
TRBV19,TRBD1,TRBJ2-6,-,TGTGCCAGTAGTGAGTTGGACAGGGTGACTTCTGGGGCCAACGTCCTGACTTTC,CASSELDRVTSGANVLTF
TRBV18,-,TRBJ2-5,-,TGTGCCAGCTCACCGCCGGGGGCCCAAGAGACCCAGTACTTC,CASSPPGAQETQYF
TRBV4-2,-,TRBJ2-3,once,TGTGCCAGCAGCCAAGGCGCCTTTAGCACAGATACGCAGTATTTT,CASSQGAFSTDTQYF
TRBV12-3/TRBV12-4,-,TRBJ2-7,-,TGTGCCAGCAGTTCTGAGGTCTACGAGCAGTACTTC,CASSSEVYEQYF
TRBV9,-,TRBJ1-3,-,TGTGCCAGCAGCGTAGCCGGGGCTGGAAACACCATATATTTT,CASSVAGAGNTIYF
TRBV3-1/TRBV3-2,TRBD1,TRBJ2-5,once,TGTGCCAGCAGCCAAGGAGGACAGGGGACGGCGGAGACCCAGTACTTC,CASSQGGQGTAETQYF
TRBV21-1,-,TRBJ1-1,-,TGTGCCAGCAGCTCGGGGGAGAGGAGAAGGGCTTTCTTT,CASSSGERRRAFF
TRBV6-5,-,TRBJ1-5,-,TGTGCCAGCAGCCGACCAGGTCAGCCCCAGCATTTT,CASSRPGQPQHF
TRBV4-1,-,TRBJ2-7,-,TGCGCCAGCAGCCAAGATCTTGTCAGGGACTACGAGCAGTACTTC,CASSQDLVRDYEQYF
TRBV7-8,TRBD2,TRBJ2-1,-,TGTGCCAGCAGCTTGCCTTCGAGGACTAGCGGGAAGAGCTCCTACAATGAGCAGTTCTTC,CASSLPSRTSGKSSYNEQFF
TRBV5-6,-,TRBJ1-1,-,TGTGCCAGCAGCTTGGCCTTTGAAGCTTTCTTT,CASSLAFEAFF
TRBV18,TRBD2,TRBJ2-3,-,TGTGCCAGCTCTGGACTAGGCTACACAGATACGCAGTATTTT,CASSGLGYTDTQYF
TRBV7-9,TRBD1,TRBJ2-1,-,TGTGCCAGCAGCTGGGACAGGGGGCAGCAGTTCTTC,CASSWDRGQQFF
TRBV6-5,-,TRBJ1-5,-,TGTGCCAGCAGTTACAGCAGGGGCAGAGAGCCCCAGCATTTT,CASSYSRGREPQHF
TRBV4-2,TRBD1,TRBJ1-5,-,TGTGCCAGCAGCCGCGGACAGGGGAACAATCAGCCCCAGCATTTT,CASSRGQGNNQPQHF
TRBV7-2,-,TRBJ1-2,-,TGTGCCAGCACGGATACCGGGACCTCGAACTATGGCTACACCTTC,CASTDTGTSNYGYTF
TRBV25-1,-,TRBJ1-2,-,TGTGCCAGCAGTGAAGTGACTAACTATGGCTACACCTTC,CASSEVTNYGYTF
TRBV5-1,-,TRBJ2-2,-,TGCGCCAGCAGCTTTACCGGGACACCGAACACCGGGGAGCTGTTTTTT,CASSFTGTPNTGELFF
TRBV5-1,-,TRBJ2-1,-,TGCGCCAGCAGCTTGTTGGGGGATAGGAGCAATGAGCAGTTCTTC,CASSLLGDRSNEQFF
TRBV6-5,-,TRBJ1-5,-,TGTGCCAGCAGTCAGCAGGGGAATAGCAATCAGCCCCAGCATTTT,CASSQQGNSNQPQHF
TRBV3-1/TRBV3-2,-,TRBJ2-7,once,TGTGCCAGCAGCCAAGGGGCGACCTCCTACGAGCAGTACTTC,CASSQGATSYEQYF
TRBV2,TRBD2,TRBJ2-2,-,TGTGCCAGCAGTGACAGCGGGGGGGCCTCTTTAGGTACCGGGGAGCTGTTTTTT,CASSDSGGASLGTGELFF
TRBV19,-,TRBJ2-7,-,TGTGCCAGTAGTTCGCGGGTAGACTCCTACGAGCAGTACTTC,CASSSRVDSYEQYF
TRBV7-2,TRBD2,TRBJ2-7,-,TGTGCCAGCAGCCTACTAGCGGGGGACTCCTACGAGCAGTACTTC,CASSLLAGDSYEQYF
TRBV19,-,TRBJ1-6,-,TGTGCCAGTAGTATACAAGGACGGGCCAGCTCCTATAATTCACCCCTCCACTTT,CASSIQGRASSYNSPLHF
TRBV18,-,TRBJ1-1,once,TGTGCCAGCTCACCAGGGTCGAACACTGAAGCTTTCTTT,CASSPGSNTEAFF
TRBV19,-,TRBJ2-5,-,TGTGCCAGTAGTTTGGTTGGAGAGACCCAGTACTTC,CASSLVGETQYF
TRBV6-5,TRBD2,TRBJ2-1,-,TGTGCCAGCAGCCAGGGACTAGCGGGGGGCAATGAGCAGTTCTTC,CASSQGLAGGNEQFF
TRBV7-8,-,TRBJ2-7,-,TGTGCCAGCAGTTATCGACAGAACTACGAGCAGTACTTC,CASSYRQNYEQYF
TRBV6-5,-,TRBJ2-7,-,TGTGCCAGCAGTTACTCGACAGCCAAAGACTACGAGCAGTACTTC,CASSYSTAKDYEQYF
TRBV6-4,-,TRBJ2-3,-,TGTGCCAGCAGTGCACAGGGTAGCACAGATACGCAGTATTTT,CASSAQGSTDTQYF
TRBV25-1,-,TRBJ2-5,-,TGTGCCAGCAGTGACCCCTCGGGGGTAGAGACCCAGTACTTC,CASSDPSGVETQYF
TRBV7-9,-,TRBJ2-1,-,TGTGCCAGCACCTCTTCGTTGGGCGGGGAGTACAATGAGCAGTTCTTC,CASTSSLGGEYNEQFF
TRBV18,TRBD1,TRBJ1-2,-,TGTGCCAGCTCCCATGGGACAGGACAAAACTATGGCTACACCTTC,CASSHGTGQNYGYTF
TRBV5-1,TRBD1,TRBJ1-5,-,TGCGCCAGCAGCTTACAGGGGTATCAGCCCCAGCATTTT,CASSLQGYQPQHF
TRBV6-5,-,TRBJ1-1,-,TGTGCCAGCACAGAAAATGGGCATACTGAAGCTTTCTTT,CASTENGHTEAFF
TRBV25-1,-,TRBJ2-7,once,TGTGCCAGCAGTGCTCCCAGGGGGGGCCTATTCAACGAGCAGTACTTC,CASSAPRGGLFNEQYF
TRBV18,TRBD1,TRBJ1-6,-,TGTGCCAGCTCACCGGTAGCCGGTACAGGGGCCTATAATTCACCCCTCCACTTT,CASSPVAGTGAYNSPLHF
TRBV10-3,-,TRBJ2-5,-,TGTGCCATCAGCCCGGGAGCTCACCGCCAAGAGACCCAGTACTTC,CAISPGAHRQETQYF
TRBV7-9,-,TRBJ1-3,-,TGTGCCAGCAGCTCATACAGCGGGTGGGCCGGAAACACCATATATTTT,CASSSYSGWAGNTIYF
TRBV5-6,TRBD1,TRBJ1-5,-,TGTGCCAGCAGCATGGGGACAGCCCATCAGCCCCAGCATTTT,CASSMGTAHQPQHF
TRBV12-5,-,TRBJ2-2,-,TGTGCTAGTGGTTGGCCCTCCGCAGGGGTCGGGGAGCTGTTTTTT,CASGWPSAGVGELFF
TRBV7-2,-,TRBJ2-1,-,TGTGCCAGCAGCTCGGGGAGGGACAGTTCCTACAATGAGCAGTTCTTC,CASSSGRDSSYNEQFF
TRBV7-2,TRBD1,TRBJ1-4,once,TGTGCCAGCAGCCTAGAAGGGGACAGGGGAGGAGGTAAACTGTTTTTT,CASSLEGDRGGGKLFF
TRBV6-2/TRBV6-3,TRBD2,TRBJ2-3,once,TGTGCCAGCAGTTTAGCGGGGGGGGATACGCAGTATTTT,CASSLAGGDTQYF